Listed here are 7 T cell receptor beta chains from one sample, sequenced in a study of blood T cell repertoires in COVID-19. Assay: immunoSEQ multiplex PCR; the TCRdb copy retains only in-frame clones and omits some. In the table there are tens of thousands of clones, 65% to 90% of which are singletons. The sequencing sample was made of peripheral blood. These receptors originate from a man older than 75 with acute or convalescent COVID-19.

This chain links TRBV19 with TRBJ2-1, with 7 bases identical to TRBD1. This CDR3 has 14 amino acids. With V trimmed by 1 base and J by 8 bases, 5 bases remained unmatched. From germline, CDR1 is LNHDA and CDR2 SQIVND (reference sequence). CDR3 in DNA: TGTGCCAGTAGTATAGTGGGAAGGGGGCATGAGCAGTTCTTC. Its protein product is CASSIVGRGHEQFF.

The chain recombines TRBV11-2 with TRBJ1-2; the D is unclear. V was shortened by 3 bases and J by 6 bases, with 8 bases between the two germline ends. The CDR3 totals 12 residues. The germline V gene has CDR1 SGHAT and CDR2 FQNNGV. CDR3 in amino acids: CASSFWQDGYTF. CDR3 nucleotides: TGTGCCAGCAGCTTTTGGCAGGATGGCTACACCTTC.

The V gene is TRBV2, the J gene TRBJ1-2; D remains ambiguous. Germline V gene lookup returns CDR1 SNHLY and CDR2 FYNNEI. V lost 5 bases and J lost 2, with 9 bases in between. The CDR3 runs 13 residues. CDR3 in DNA: TGTGCCAGCAGTTACGATAGCAACTATGGCTACACCTTC. Its protein product is CASSYDSNYGYTF.

The sample holds one count of this clone. The chain recombines TRBV7-2 with TRBJ2-7, with a tentative D call TRBD2 (6 bases). This CDR3 contains 15 residues. The V end was cut by 1 base, the J end by 3 bases, with 13 bases between. Per germline, CDR1 SGHTA and CDR2 FQGNSA. This CDR3 is CASSLVGAGNYEQYF. The CDR3 bases are TGTGCCAGCAGCTTAGTTGGCGCGGGAAACTACGAGCAGTACTTC.

V gene TRBV19 combines with J gene TRBJ1-1, with 7 nucleotides matching TRBD1. Trimming at V came to 5 bases and at J to 1 base, leaving 7 bases not matched to a gene. The germline gives CDR1 LNHDA, CDR2 SQIVND (reference sequence). The CDR3 covers 15 residues. CDR3: CASSLRTGENTEAFF. CDR3 DNA sequence: TGTGCCAGTAGTTTGAGGACAGGAGAGAACACTGAAGCTTTCTTT.

This clone is a singleton in its sample. The chain is built from TRBV18 and TRBJ2-5; D is unclear. Trimming pared 3 bases from V and 3 bases from J, leaving 5 bases between. This CDR3 has 12 amino acids. Per the germline V gene, CDR1 is KGHSH and CDR2 is LQKENI. CDR3 sequence: CASSPLKETQYF. CDR3 in DNA: TGTGCCAGCTCACCCCTTAAAGAGACCCAGTACTTC.

The gene calls are TRBV11-2 and TRBJ1-1, with TRBD1 identical over 10 bases. Trimming at V came to 1 base and at J to 7 bases, leaving 12 bases not matched to a gene. CDR3 length: 17 amino acids. Germline loops: CDR1 SGHAT, CDR2 FQNNGV. CDR3 nucleotides: TGTGCCAGCAGCTTAGCTCGGACAGGGGGTCCCTTAGGTGAAGCTTTCTTT. It codes for CASSLARTGGPLGEAFF.